This T cell receptor beta chain is drawn from a study of CD8 T cells in ankylosing spondylitis. Study-wide findings and caveats: Clones linked to disease, bearing a CD8+ phenotype, were relatively rare in peripheral blood. Significantly higher representation of disease-linked clones was reported for matched ankylosing spondylitis synovial fluid. It appeared that ankylosing spondylitis blood was characterized by a TCR beta motif of fewer than 10 highly homologous variants.

Making the TCR beta libraries involved quantitative 5'-RACE with molecular barcodes. TCRdb reprocessed the 5' RACE reads via MiXCR and lists one record per CDR3 protein. The data show some 840,000 distinct CDR3 sequences, with about an eighth seen just once and around 0.51% held by the top ten. Per germline, CDR1 SQVTM and CDR2 ANQGSEA. The CDR3 length is 14 residues. The V gene lost 3 bases and the J gene lost 4 bases, with 13 bases spanning the gap. The sample holds many counts of this clonotype. Its target is unknown. Sample: blood, either unsorted or a sorted T cell fraction (not recorded which). The receptor was derived from a male donor with ankylosing spondylitis. The chain combines TRBV29-1 with TRBJ2-1, with D tentatively TRBD1 (6 bases). As DNA, the CDR3 is TGCAGCGTTGAGGACAGAGTACGTTACAATGAGCAGTTCTTC. Its translation: CSVEDRVRYNEQFF.